The T cell receptor beta chain described here comes from a study of human T cells and chemical hapten exposure. Time point in this sample: patch test 3, about 24 weeks after DPC sensitization. Treatment meaning: therapeutic diphenylcyclopropenone sensitization with weekly scalp DPC. This clonotype showed up just a few times. Its target is unknown. TCRdb fed the RACE reads into MiXCR, producing one record per CDR3 protein. The sample has over 150,000 distinct CDR3 sequences, around a quarter seen once; the top ten hold approximately 2.1%. The study, taken as a whole, reports: Expanded TCRs created a significantly greater count of big CDR3 similarity clusters than controls did.

Germline CDR1 reads SGHTA; CDR2 reads FQGNSA. The CDR3 extends over 12 amino acids. This TCR came from a woman aged 18-29 years with alopecia areata. Some clones in this sample may be carry-over from other donors' samples. The genes are TRBV7-2 and TRBJ2-5; 7 nucleotides line up with TRBD2. This material consisted of whole blood, taken in connection with sensitization to the hapten diphenylcyclopropenone (DPC). The CDR3 DNA is TGTTTGAGCGGGGAGTTGGGGTTGGCCCAGTACTTC. Its protein is CLSGELGLAQYF.